These 29 T cell receptor beta chains originate from one sample sequenced in a study of cytomegalovirus exposure and HLA in healthy donors. The PCR was carried out with 60 Vbeta primers and 13 Jbeta primers. The repertoire was sequenced with immunoSEQ multiplex PCR; TCRdb's copy has only in-frame clones and lacks some. The sample records about 100,000 clones, roughly 76% being singletons. Sequenced material: PBMCs. Receptors originate from a woman aged 55-69 years in good health and CMV-seropositive.

The rearrangement links TRBV6-1 to TRBJ2-5, with 9 positions matching TRBD1. V was pared by 7 bases and J by 4 bases, with 7 bases of the junction left unmatched. The CDR3 loop spans 14 amino acids. CDR1 MNHNS and CDR2 SASEGT come from the germline V gene. The CDR3 region is CASNRDRVGETQYF. The CDR3 DNA is TGTGCCAGCAATCGGGACAGGGTGGGAGAGACCCAGTACTTC.

The chain uses TRBV14 and TRBJ2-7, with a tentative D call TRBD1 (6 bases). The CDR3 has 13 residues. Trimming pared 0 bases from V and 4 bases from J, leaving 7 bases between. Germline CDR1 SGHDN, CDR2 FVKESK. This chain's CDR3 is CASSQDRGYEQYF. The CDR3 DNA sequence: TGTGCCAGCAGCCAAGACAGGGGATACGAGCAGTACTTC.

The chain combines TRBV10-2 with TRBJ2-1, with 11 bases lining up with TRBD1. CDR3 length: 16 amino acids. Unmatched junction bases numbered 4, after V lost 0 bases and J lost 6 bases. Germline loops: CDR1 WSHSY, CDR2 SAAADI. The CDR3 here is CASSESGTGGLNEQFF. The CDR3 DNA follows: TGCGCCAGCAGTGAGTCTGGGACAGGGGGTCTCAATGAGCAGTTCTTC.

This clone was seen a handful of times. This chain connects TRBV7-3 to TRBJ2-3; D is possibly TRBD1 (9 bases). This CDR3 is 15 amino acids long. Germline V gene lookup returns CDR1 SGHTA and CDR2 FQGTGA. The V and J ends lost 5 bases and 3 bases respectively, with 15 bases between them. The CDR3 DNA sequence: TGTGCCAGCAGCCCGGGGGGGACAGGGACAGATACGCAGTATTTT. It specifies CASSPGGTGTDTQYF.

In regard to this clone: Since the CDR3 does not end with the conserved phenylalanine or tryptophan, this likely comes from a read error. V gene TRBV30 combines with J gene TRBJ2-3; D uncertain. The CDR3 runs to 12 residues. Germline V gene sequence: CDR1 GTSNPN, CDR2 SVGIG (reference sequence). Trimming shortened V by 4 bases and J by 0 bases, and 5 bases separated the two germline ends. This CDR3 is CAWTLSTDTQYL. Written as DNA, the CDR3 is TGTGCCTGGACTCTCAGCACAGATACGCAGTATCTT.

This clone was counted a single time. The V gene is TRBV30, the J gene TRBJ2-1; possibly TRBD2 for D (5 bases). The CDR3 consists of 11 residues. Trimming removed 2 bases from V and 8 bases from J, with 7 bases in between. From germline, CDR1 is GTSNPN and CDR2 SVGIG (reference sequence). The CDR3 region has the DNA TGTGCCTGGAGTAGGCGGGATGAGCAGTTCTTC. Translating it yields CAWSRRDEQFF.

The chain uses TRBV19 and TRBJ2-3, with D perhaps matching TRBD2 (5 bases). V was cut by 0 bases and J by 8 bases, with 9 bases left in between. Germline V CDR1 and CDR2: LNHDA, SQIVND (reference sequence). CDR3 size: 13 residues. The CDR3 region is CASSIEPAGTQYF. CDR3 bases: TGTGCCAGTAGTATAGAGCCGGCGGGTACGCAGTATTTT.

The chain recombines TRBV30 with TRBJ1-2, with a possible D match to TRBD1 (5 bases). V was shortened by 2 bases and J by 2 bases, with 15 bases between the two germline ends. The CDR3 has 15 residues. Germline loops: CDR1 GTSNPN, CDR2 SVGIG (reference sequence). The CDR3 DNA is TGTGCCTGGAGTTTTGGGGCAGGAGAAAACTATGGCTACACCTTC. Its protein is CAWSFGAGENYGYTF.

This clone appeared a few times. At one of its ends the junction is not consistent with the germline gene, which may arise from a read error. The J gene is TRBJ2-7, the V gene TRBV4-1; TRBD2 matches 9 bases. CDR3 length: 15 residues. Germline loops: CDR1 MGHRA, CDR2 YSYEKL. CDR3 amino acids: CASSQETSGSYEQYF. The DNA for the CDR3 is TGTGCCAGCAGCCAAGAGACTAGCGGCTCCTACGAGCAGTACTTC.

The J gene is TRBJ2-7, the V gene TRBV27, with 11 bases fitting TRBD1. J was trimmed by 5 bases and V by 5 bases; bases with no gene match: 20. CDR3 length equals 19 residues. CDR1 is MNHEY and CDR2 is SMNVEV in the germline V gene (reference sequence). The CDR3 is CASSPGQGVVTGEFDEQYF. Written as DNA, the CDR3 is TGTGCCAGCAGTCCGGGACAGGGGGTTGTTACGGGAGAGTTTGACGAGCAGTACTTC.

The rearrangement links TRBV11-3 to TRBJ2-2; D unresolved. The CDR3 runs to 16 residues. Trimming took 5 bases from V and 0 from J, leaving 13 bases between them. CDR1 is SGHNT, CDR2 YENEEA, per germline. The CDR3 bases are TGTGCCAGCAGCCCCCCTTATTTAACGAACACCGGGGAGCTGTTTTTT. Translated: CASSPPYLTNTGELFF.

The chain employs TRBV5-1 and TRBJ2-1; 10 bases align to TRBD2. Germline V gives CDR1 SGHRS, CDR2 YFSETQ. V dropped 0 bases and J dropped 5; count of bases not matched to a gene: 8. CDR3 size: 17 residues. CDR3 residues: CASSLVPSGSRDNEQFF. CDR3 DNA sequence: TGCGCCAGCAGCTTGGTTCCTAGCGGGAGTCGGGACAATGAGCAGTTCTTC.

This clone was picked up a small number of times. The genes are TRBV6-6 and TRBJ2-7; D not resolved. Trimming took 2 bases from V and 1 from J, leaving 9 bases between them. CDR3 length: 14 amino acids. Germline CDR1 MNHNY, CDR2 SVGAGI (reference sequence). This chain's CDR3 is CASSYGRFSYEQYF. The CDR3 nucleotides are TGTGCCAGCAGTTACGGCCGATTTTCCTACGAGCAGTACTTC.

The rearrangement joins TRBV28 to TRBJ2-1, with TRBD2 matching 7 bases. This CDR3 contains 13 residues. CDR1 and CDR2 from the germline V gene are MDHEN and SYDVKM. V was clipped by 3 bases and J by 7 bases; unmatched bases: 3. The CDR3 nucleotides are TGTGCCAGCAGTTTGAACGGGAGGAATGAGCAGTTCTTC. It is translated as CASSLNGRNEQFF.

The chain uses TRBV6-4 and TRBJ2-6; a weak D match, TRBD2 (6 bases). The CDR3 totals 14 residues. Between the trimmed V and J ends, which lost 6 bases and 3 bases, there was a span of 9 bases. CDR1 is MRHNA, CDR2 SNTAGT, per germline. The CDR3 loop is CASRGTGGANVLTF. DNA for the CDR3: TGTGCCAGCAGAGGGACTGGTGGGGCCAACGTCCTGACTTTC.

The V call is TRBV18, the J call TRBJ2-7, with 11 bases identical to TRBD1. The CDR3 contains 15 residues. V lost 5 bases to trimming and J lost 3 bases; unmatched junction nucleotides: 6. Germline values: CDR1 KGHSH, CDR2 LQKENI. Here the CDR3 reads CASSEGQGGSYEQYF. The CDR3 coding sequence is TGTGCCAGCTCAGAGGGACAGGGGGGAAGCTACGAGCAGTACTTC.

Only a few counts were recorded for this clone. The chain couples TRBV7-8 to TRBJ2-5; tentative D call: TRBD1 (5 bases). Per the germline V gene, CDR1 is SGHVS and CDR2 is FQNEAQ. Deletions cut 1 base from V and 3 bases from J, with 6 bases between. The CDR3 has 13 residues. The CDR3 sequence is CASSLGQKETQYF. The CDR3 region has the DNA TGTGCCAGCAGCTTAGGACAGAAAGAGACCCAGTACTTC.

This rearrangement joins TRBV7-9 to TRBJ1-3, with D perhaps TRBD1 (5 bases). CDR3 length: 15 residues. Trimming cost V 4 bases and J 0 bases, with 10 bases left between them. Germline CDR1 reads SEHNR; CDR2 reads FQNEAQ (reference sequence). The DNA of the CDR3 is TGTGCCAGCAGCTCCGGACAAGCCTCTGGAAACACCATATATTTT. This encodes CASSSGQASGNTIYF.

In its sample, this clone was seen a few times. The rearrangement joins TRBV7-3 to TRBJ2-5; D perhaps matches TRBD1 (5 bases). The CDR3 contains 14 residues. Per the germline V gene, CDR1 is SGHTA and CDR2 is FQGTGA. Deletions cut 2 bases from V and 4 bases from J, with 11 bases between. CDR3 nucleotides: TGTGCCAGCAGCTTAGGGGCCGGGCTAGAGACCCAGTACTTC. Its translation is CASSLGAGLETQYF.

The chain is built from TRBV6-4 and TRBJ2-2; D gene uncertain. Germline V lookup: CDR1 MRHNA, CDR2 SNTAGT. The CDR3 is 13 residues long. V was trimmed by 6 bases and J by 4 bases, leaving 9 bases between them. CDR3 coding DNA: TGTGCCAGCAGCCAGATTTCCACCGGGGAGCTGTTTTTT. Protein: CASSQISTGELFF.

The chain recombines TRBV19 with TRBJ2-7; 9 bases are a match to TRBD1. The CDR3 has 16 residues. Germline V gene lookup returns CDR1 LNHDA and CDR2 SQIVND (reference sequence). V was pared by 6 bases and J by 0 bases, with 9 bases of the junction left unmatched. The CDR3: CASREQGASSSYEQYF. The CDR3 coding sequence is TGTGCCAGTAGAGAACAGGGGGCGTCCAGCTCCTACGAGCAGTACTTC. The whole variable domain, filled in from reference TRBV19 and TRBJ2-7, reads DGGITQSPKYLFRKEGQNVTLSCEQNLNHDAMYWYRQDPGQGLRLIYYSQIVNDFQKGDIAEGYSVSREKKESFPLTVTSAQKNPTAFYLCASREQGASSSYEQYFGPGTRLTVT.

The V call is TRBV18, the J call TRBJ2-7; 8 bases are a match to TRBD1. J lost 2 bases, V lost 3 bases, and 3 bases had no gene match. Per the germline V gene, CDR1 is KGHSH and CDR2 is LQKENI. The CDR3 has 14 residues. CDR3 nucleotide sequence: TGTGCCAGCTCACCTCCACAGGGGGCCTACGAGCAGTACTTC. The encoded protein is CASSPPQGAYEQYF.

The CDR3 loop reads CASSFRQGHAFF. CDR3 in DNA: TGTGCCAGCAGTTTTAGGCAGGGCCATGCTTTCTTT. The rearrangement links TRBV28 to TRBJ1-1; TRBD1 might be the D (5 bases). The V gene lost 3 bases and the J gene lost 11 bases, with 13 bases spanning the gap. Germline values: CDR1 MDHEN, CDR2 SYDVKM. This CDR3 has 12 amino acids.

The V and J genes are TRBV4-1 and TRBJ2-2; TRBD2 aligns across 9 bases. From germline, CDR1 is MGHRA and CDR2 YSYEKL. The junction had 15 bases not matched to a gene; V was cut back by 5 bases and J by 5 bases. This CDR3 region has 18 residues. The CDR3 DNA reads TGCGCCAGCAGCAATGGAAGGCTAGCGGGGTCGTGGACCGGGGAGCTGTTTTTT. This translates into CASSNGRLAGSWTGELFF.

The count of this clone is one. The V call is TRBV13, the J call TRBJ1-1; 7 nucleotides align to TRBD1. The CDR3 length is 15 residues. From germline, CDR1 is PRHDT and CDR2 FYEKMQ (reference sequence). V was pared by 5 bases and J by 2 bases, with 8 bases of the junction left unmatched. The CDR3 reads CASSPTGTENTEAFF. For the CDR3, the DNA is TGTGCCAGCAGCCCCACCGGGACAGAAAACACTGAAGCTTTCTTT.

The CDR3 protein is CASSPIPLGEGFF. In DNA, the CDR3 is TGTGCCAGCAGCCCCATCCCCCTGGGGGAGGGTTTCTTT. This sequence joins TRBV9 and TRBJ1-1; TRBD1 is a possible D gene (5 bases). The CDR3 runs 13 residues. The ends were cut back, 4 bases at V and 13 bases at J, with 20 bases in the middle. CDR1 SGDLS and CDR2 YYNGEE come from the germline V gene.

As regards this clone: A much larger clone differs by one base, so this may be a read error. This chain connects TRBV7-6 to TRBJ1-1; D is perhaps TRBD1 (6 bases). The CDR3 extends over 14 amino acids. Germline loops: CDR1 SGHVS, CDR2 FNYEAQ. V was trimmed by 4 bases and J by 0 bases, leaving 9 bases between them. The CDR3 region is CASSSTGMNTEAFF. CDR3 DNA: TGTGCCAGCAGCTCGACAGGTATGAACACTGAAGCTTTCTTT.

This clone has a handful of counts. V gene TRBV6-6 combines with J gene TRBJ1-1, with 8 bases that match TRBD1. Germline CDR1 is MNHNY and CDR2 is SVGAGI (reference sequence). The CDR3 runs to 14 residues. V lost 1 base and J lost 5; bases outside the gene matches: 3. The CDR3 nucleotides read TGTGCCAGCAGTTACTTGACAGGGGCTACTGAAGCTTTCTTT. Its translation: CASSYLTGATEAFF.

This clone was detected only once. The chain carries TRBV19 and TRBJ2-1, with TRBD2 identical over 7 bases. Germline V gene data show CDR1 as LNHDA and CDR2 as SQIVND (reference sequence). The CDR3 has 15 amino acids. V shed 7 bases, J shed 3 bases, and the junction held 9 bases outside the gene matches. The CDR3 reads CASTTPPGGYNEQFF. The DNA for the CDR3 is TGTGCCAGTACCACACCTCCGGGAGGCTACAATGAGCAGTTCTTC.